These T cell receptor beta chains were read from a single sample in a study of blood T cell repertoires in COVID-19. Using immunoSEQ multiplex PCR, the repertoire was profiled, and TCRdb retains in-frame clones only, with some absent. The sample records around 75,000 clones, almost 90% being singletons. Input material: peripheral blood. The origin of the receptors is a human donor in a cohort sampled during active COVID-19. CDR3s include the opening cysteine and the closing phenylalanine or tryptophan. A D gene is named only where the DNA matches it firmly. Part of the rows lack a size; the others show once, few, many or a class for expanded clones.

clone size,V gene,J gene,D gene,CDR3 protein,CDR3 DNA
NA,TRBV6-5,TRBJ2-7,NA,CASTVEAGASYEQYF,TGTGCCAGCACCGTGGAGGCAGGGGCTTCCTACGAGCAGTACTTC
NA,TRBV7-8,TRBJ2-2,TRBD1,CASSLVQGAKLFF,TGTGCCAGCAGCTTAGTACAGGGGGCGAAGCTGTTTTTT
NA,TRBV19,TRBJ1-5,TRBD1,CASSPRTGDNQPQHF,TGTGCCAGTAGTCCCAGGACAGGGGACAATCAGCCCCAGCATTTT
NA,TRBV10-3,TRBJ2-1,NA,CAIRGIQGGSYNEQFF,TGTGCCATCAGGGGGATCCAGGGGGGCTCCTACAATGAGCAGTTCTTC
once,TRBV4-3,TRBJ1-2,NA,CASSQDFLYGYTF,TGCGCCAGCAGCCAAGATTTCCTCTATGGCTACACCTTC
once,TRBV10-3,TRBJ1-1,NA,CAISADGRNTEAFF,TGTGCCATCAGCGCCGACGGGAGGAACACTGAAGCTTTCTTT
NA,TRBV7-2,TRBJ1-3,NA,CASSPGHGGLFSGNTIYF,TGTGCCAGCAGCCCGGGACACGGGGGGTTATTCTCTGGAAACACCATATATTTT
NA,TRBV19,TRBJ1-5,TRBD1,CASGDRVNQPQHF,TGTGCCAGTGGGGACAGGGTCAATCAGCCCCAGCATTTT
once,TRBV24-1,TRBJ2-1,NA,CATSDPWTTDNEQFF,TGTGCCACCAGTGATCCGTGGACTACCGACAATGAGCAGTTCTTC
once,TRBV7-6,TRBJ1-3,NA,CASSLGYSGNTIYF,TGTGCCAGCAGCTTAGGCTACTCTGGAAACACCATATATTTT
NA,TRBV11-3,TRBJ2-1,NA,CASSLNGRGLHNEQFF,TGTGCCAGCAGCTTAAATGGGCGGGGCCTACACAATGAGCAGTTCTTC
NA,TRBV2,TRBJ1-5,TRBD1,CASSETGDLNQPQHF,TGTGCCAGCAGCGAGACAGGGGACCTCAATCAGCCCCAGCATTTT
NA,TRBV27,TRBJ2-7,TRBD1,CASSPVGLGTASYEQYF,TGTGCCAGCAGCCCTGTGGGTCTCGGGACAGCCTCCTACGAGCAGTACTTC
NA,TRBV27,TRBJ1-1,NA,CASSLYQGNTEAFF,TGTGCCAGCAGTTTATACCAGGGGAACACTGAAGCTTTCTTT
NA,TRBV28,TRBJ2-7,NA,CASSLSGGPYEQYF,TGTGCCAGCAGTTTATCGGGGGGCCCCTACGAGCAGTACTTC
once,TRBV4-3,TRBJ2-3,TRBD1,CASSQDWLGQGTDTQYF,TGCGCCAGCAGCCAAGACTGGTTGGGACAGGGCACAGATACGCAGTATTTT
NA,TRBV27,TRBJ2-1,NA,CASSWTWDGRNEQFF,TGTGCCAGCTCCTGGACTTGGGATGGGAGAAATGAGCAGTTCTTC
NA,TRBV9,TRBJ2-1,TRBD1,CASSVTGTGFVYEQFF,TGTGCCAGCAGCGTTACCGGGACAGGGTTCGTCTATGAGCAGTTCTTC
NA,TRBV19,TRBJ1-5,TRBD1,CASSRFGTANQPQHF,TGTGCCAGTAGCCGTTTCGGGACAGCTAATCAGCCCCAGCATTTT
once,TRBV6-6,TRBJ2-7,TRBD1,CASSRTGTGSGGHEQYF,TGTGCCAGCAGCCGAACCGGGACAGGGTCCGGCGGCCACGAGCAGTACTTC
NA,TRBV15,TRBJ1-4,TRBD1,CATSRADRGRPYFSEKLFF,TGTGCCACCAGCAGAGCCGACAGGGGGAGACCATACTTCAGTGAAAAACTGTTTTTT
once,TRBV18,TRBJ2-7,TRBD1,CASSPLTGVDEQYF,TGTGCCAGCTCACCCCTGACAGGGGTGGACGAGCAGTACTTC
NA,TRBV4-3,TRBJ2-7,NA,CASSQDKYYEQYF,TGCGCCAGCAGCCAAGATAAATATTACGAGCAGTACTTC
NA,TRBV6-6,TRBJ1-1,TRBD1,CASSLQGADLRTEAFF,TGTGCCAGCAGTCTCCAGGGGGCAGATCTTCGGACTGAAGCTTTCTTT
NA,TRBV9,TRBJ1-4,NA,CASSVGWGVANEKLFF,TGTGCCAGCAGCGTAGGTTGGGGGGTTGCTAATGAAAAACTGTTTTTT
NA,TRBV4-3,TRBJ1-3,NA,CASSQEAAGSGNTIYF,TGCGCCAGCAGCCAAGAAGCCGCAGGCTCTGGAAACACCATATATTTT
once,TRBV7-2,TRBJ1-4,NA,CASSLAGASNEKLFF,TGTGCCAGCAGCTTAGCGGGGGCTTCTAATGAAAAACTGTTTTTT
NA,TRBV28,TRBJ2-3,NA,CASSPRLGHTDTQYF,TGTGCCAGCAGTCCCAGACTAGGGCACACAGATACGCAGTATTTT
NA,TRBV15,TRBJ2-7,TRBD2,CATSRGGTSGGMMGEQYF,TGTGCCACCAGCAGAGGAGGGACTAGCGGGGGTATGATGGGTGAGCAGTACTTC
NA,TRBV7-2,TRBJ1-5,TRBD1,CASSLGGQGRGNQPQHF,TGTGCCAGCAGCTTAGGGGGACAGGGGAGGGGCAATCAGCCCCAGCATTTT
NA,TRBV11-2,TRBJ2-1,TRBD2,CASSLSGTSGGGEQFF,TGTGCCAGCAGCTTATCAGGGACTAGCGGGGGAGGTGAGCAGTTCTTC
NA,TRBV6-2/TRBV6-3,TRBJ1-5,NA,CASSPDRMGNQPQHF,TGTGCCAGCAGCCCCGACAGGATGGGCAATCAGCCCCAGCATTTT
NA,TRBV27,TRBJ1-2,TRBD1,CASSSAGTGEGYGYTF,TGTGCCAGCAGTTCAGCCGGGACAGGGGAGGGGTATGGCTACACCTTC
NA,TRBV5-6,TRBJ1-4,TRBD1,CASSLPGQGAGEKLFF,TGTGCCAGCAGCTTGCCGGGACAGGGGGCAGGGGAAAAACTGTTTTTT
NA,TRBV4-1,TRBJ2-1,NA,CASSQDPGGYNEQFF,TGCGCCAGCAGCCAAGACCCTGGAGGCTACAATGAGCAGTTCTTC
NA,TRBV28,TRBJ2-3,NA,CASSWSRDTQYF,TGTGCCAGCAGTTGGAGCCGGGATACGCAGTATTTT
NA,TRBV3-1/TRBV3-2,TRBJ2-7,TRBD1,CASSLSDRASYEQYF,TGTGCCAGCAGCCTATCGGACAGGGCCAGCTACGAGCAGTACTTC
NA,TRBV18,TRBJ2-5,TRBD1,CASSPLDRGVDQETQYF,TGTGCCAGCTCACCACTCGACAGGGGGGTCGACCAAGAGACCCAGTACTTC
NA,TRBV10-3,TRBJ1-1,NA,CAIRVLSGSNTEAFF,TGTGCCATCAGGGTATTAAGCGGGAGTAACACTGAAGCTTTCTTT
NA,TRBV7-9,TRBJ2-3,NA,CASSFSDSYTDTQYF,TGTGCCAGCAGCTTTTCTGACAGTTACACAGATACGCAGTATTTT
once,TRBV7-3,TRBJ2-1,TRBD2,CASSQGLAGGPWNEQFF,TGTGCCAGCAGCCAGGGACTAGCGGGAGGGCCATGGAATGAGCAGTTCTTC
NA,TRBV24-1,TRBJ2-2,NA,CATSDLSGQINPGTGELFF,TGTGCCACCAGTGATTTGTCTGGACAAATTAACCCTGGGACCGGGGAGCTGTTTTTT
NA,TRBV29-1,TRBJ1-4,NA,CSVGQTTNEKLFF,TGCAGCGTAGGACAGACAACTAATGAAAAACTGTTTTTT
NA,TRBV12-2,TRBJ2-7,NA,CASRAPETSGRDREHEQYF,TGTGCAAGTCGCGCCCCGGAGACTAGCGGGAGGGATAGAGAACACGAGCAGTACTTC
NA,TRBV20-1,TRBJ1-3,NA,CSASRPGAGNTIYF,TGCAGTGCTAGTAGGCCAGGGGCTGGAAACACCATATATTTT